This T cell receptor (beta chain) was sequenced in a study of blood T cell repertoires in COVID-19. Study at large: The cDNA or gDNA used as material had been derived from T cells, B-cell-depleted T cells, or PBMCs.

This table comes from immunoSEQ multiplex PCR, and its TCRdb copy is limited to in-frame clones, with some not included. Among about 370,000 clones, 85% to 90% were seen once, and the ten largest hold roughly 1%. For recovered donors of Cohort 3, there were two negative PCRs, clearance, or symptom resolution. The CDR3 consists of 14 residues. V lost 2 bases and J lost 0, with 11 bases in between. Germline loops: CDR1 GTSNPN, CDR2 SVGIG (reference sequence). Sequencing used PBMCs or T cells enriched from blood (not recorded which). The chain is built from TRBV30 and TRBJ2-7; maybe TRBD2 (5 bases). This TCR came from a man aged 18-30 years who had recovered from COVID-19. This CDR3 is CAWSRTTSSYEQYF. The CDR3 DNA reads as TGTGCCTGGAGTCGTACTACTAGCTCCTACGAGCAGTACTTC.